A selection of T cell receptor beta chains follows, all from one sample in a study of T cells after yellow fever vaccination. TCRdb passed the 5' RACE reads through MiXCR, listing each CDR3 protein once. This sample has around 310,000 distinct CDR3 sequences; roughly 4% occur once, and the top ten carry 20% to 25%. Here the sequenced sample was PBMCs, taken 5 days after the yellow fever booster vaccination. All receptors derive from a man aged 18-30 years who received the YFV17D yellow fever vaccine. The CDR3 runs from the conserved cysteine through the conserved F or W. A D gene is named only where the DNA matches it firmly. Part of the rows lack a size; the others show once, few, many or a class for expanded clones.

v_gene,d_gene,abundance,j_gene,CDR3aa,CDR3nt
TRBV7-2,-,few,TRBJ1-2,CASSLDTGNDGYTF,TGTGCCAGCAGCTTAGACACAGGGAACGACGGCTACACCTTC
TRBV6-5,-,many,TRBJ2-5,CASSYGIRKETQYF,TGTGCCAGCAGTTACGGAATCAGGAAAGAGACCCAGTACTTC
TRBV27,-,-,TRBJ1-2,CASRRSGMGYGYTF,TGTGCCAGCAGACGTAGTGGGATGGGGTACGGCTACACCTTC
TRBV7-9,-,few,TRBJ2-5,CASSVTTDRGTQYF,TGTGCCAGCAGCGTAACAACGGACCGGGGGACCCAGTACTTC
TRBV7-4,-,-,TRBJ1-3,CASFLGAQGSGNTIYF,TGTGCCAGCTTCCTGGGGGCGCAGGGTAGCGGAAACACCATATATTTT
TRBV7-9,-,few,TRBJ1-6,CASSFMGPASYNSPLHF,TGTGCCAGCAGCTTCATGGGGCCTGCCTCCTATAATTCACCCCTCCACTTT
TRBV5-4,-,few,TRBJ2-5,CASSLSNVGQETQYF,TGTGCCAGCAGCTTGTCGAATGTTGGCCAAGAGACCCAGTACTTC
TRBV11-2,-,many,TRBJ2-5,CASSVSPSVGADHF,TGTGCCAGCAGCGTTTCCCCTTCCGTAGGCGCTGATCACTTC
TRBV28,TRBD2,few,TRBJ2-1,CASSSPGLVNEQFF,TGTGCCAGCAGTTCACCGGGACTAGTCAATGAGCAGTTCTTC
TRBV11-2,TRBD1,many,TRBJ2-2,CASSLGTGWDTGELFF,TGTGCCAGCAGCTTAGGGACAGGATGGGACACCGGGGAGCTGTTTTTT
TRBV6-1,-,many,TRBJ2-3,CASRQGGPDTQYF,TGTGCCAGCAGACAGGGAGGTCCAGATACGCAGTATTTT
TRBV6-5,TRBD2,-,TRBJ2-2,CASSYYAGEDTGELFF,TGTGCCAGCAGTTACTATGCGGGGGAGGACACCGGGGAGCTGTTTTTT
TRBV4-2,-,-,TRBJ2-5,CASSRTGGAQETQYF,TGTGCCAGCAGCCGGACTGGGGGCGCCCAAGAGACCCAGTACTTC
TRBV18,-,-,TRBJ1-4,CASSPQGFNEKLFF,TGTGCCAGCTCACCCCAGGGATTTAATGAAAAACTGTTTTTT
TRBV7-9,-,many,TRBJ2-7,CASSQDRRVGEQYF,TGTGCCAGCAGCCAGGACAGGAGGGTTGGGGAGCAGTACTTC
TRBV9,-,many,TRBJ2-3,CATRFHIHTDTQYF,TGTGCCACCCGATTCCATATCCACACAGATACGCAGTATTTT
TRBV18,-,few,TRBJ1-4,CASSPIQGRNEKLFF,TGTGCCAGCTCACCAATACAGGGAAGAAATGAAAAACTGTTTTTT
TRBV5-1,-,-,TRBJ2-6,CASSLDTAGANVLTF,TGCGCCAGCAGCTTGGATACAGCTGGGGCCAACGTCCTGACTTTC
TRBV7-2,-,few,TRBJ2-5,CASSLATHQETQYF,TGTGCCAGCAGCTTAGCGACGCATCAAGAGACCCAGTACTTC
TRBV24-1,TRBD1,few,TRBJ1-2,CATSDSGQGLGHGYTF,TGTGCCACCAGTGATTCAGGACAGGGCCTGGGCCATGGCTACACCTTC
TRBV5-5,-,many,TRBJ1-1,CASNFRLNTEAFF,TGTGCCAGCAACTTTCGGCTGAACACTGAAGCTTTCTTT
TRBV25-1,-,-,TRBJ2-2,CASSVNRASGELFF,TGTGCCAGCAGTGTAAATAGGGCGTCCGGGGAGCTGTTTTTT
TRBV15,-,few,TRBJ1-5,CATSKRGNQPQHF,TGTGCCACCAGCAAACGGGGCAATCAGCCCCAGCATTTT
TRBV5-1,-,few,TRBJ2-3,CASSLSLGVQTDTQYF,TGCGCCAGCAGCTTAAGCCTCGGGGTGCAGACAGATACGCAGTATTTT